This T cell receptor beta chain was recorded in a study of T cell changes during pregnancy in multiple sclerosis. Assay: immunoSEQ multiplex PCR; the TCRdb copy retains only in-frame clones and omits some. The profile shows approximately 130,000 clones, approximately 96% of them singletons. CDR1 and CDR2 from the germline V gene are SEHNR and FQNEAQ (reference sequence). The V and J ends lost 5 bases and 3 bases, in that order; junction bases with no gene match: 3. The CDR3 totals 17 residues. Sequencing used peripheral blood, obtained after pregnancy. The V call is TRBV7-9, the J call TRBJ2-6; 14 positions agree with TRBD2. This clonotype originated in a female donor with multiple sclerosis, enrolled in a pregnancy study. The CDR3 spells CASSRLAGGGGANVLTF. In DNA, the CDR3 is TGTGCCAGCAGCCGACTAGCGGGAGGGGGTGGGGCCAACGTCCTGACTTTC. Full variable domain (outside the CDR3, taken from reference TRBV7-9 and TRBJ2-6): DTGVSQNPRHKITKRGQNVTFRCDPISEHNRLYWYRQTLGQGPEFLTYFQNEAQLEKSRLLSDRFSAERPKGSFSTLEIQRTEQGDSAMYLCASSRLAGGGGANVLTFGAGSRLTVL.